This is a list of T cell receptor beta chains from one sample in a study of cytomegalovirus exposure and HLA in healthy donors. Assay used: immunoSEQ multiplex PCR; TCRdb lists only in-frame clones, some missing. Its clone listing holds some 130,000 clones. Sequencing input: PBMCs. The receptors stem from a woman aged 40-49 years in good health and CMV-seronegative. Each CDR3 is given with its conserved first and last residue. Fields, in order: D gene, V gene, J gene, CDR3 DNA, CDR3 protein. The D gene is left open where the match is weak.

>TRBD2|TRBV2|TRBJ2-5
TGTGCCAGCAGTTTAGCGGGGGGGGAGACCCAGTACTTC
CASSLAGGETQYF
>TRBD2|TRBV6-1|TRBJ2-1
TGTGCCATCTCGGGGGGGCCCATCTACAATGAGCAGTTCTTC
CAISGGPIYNEQFF
>.|TRBV7-9|TRBJ2-1
TGTGCCAGCAGCTTAGGCAGGCACAATGAGCAGTTCTTC
CASSLGRHNEQFF
>TRBD1|TRBV7-2|TRBJ1-2
TGTGCCAGCAGCTTAGTCGGGGGACAGTATGGCTACACCTTC
CASSLVGGQYGYTF
>.|TRBV11-2|TRBJ2-3
TGTGCCAGCAGCACCCCAGGGACAGATACGCAGTATTTT
CASSTPGTDTQYF
>.|TRBV28|TRBJ1-2
TGTGCCAGCAGTTTGCGAGTCGATGGCTACACCTTC
CASSLRVDGYTF
>.|TRBV9|TRBJ1-6
TGTGCCAGCAGCGCCAAGACAGGCTCCTATAATTCACCCCTCCACTTT
CASSAKTGSYNSPLHF
>TRBD2|TRBV4-1|TRBJ2-1
TGCACCAGCAGCTTGGGCCGGAGCGGGGGGCCGAATGAGCAGTTCTTC
CTSSLGRSGGPNEQFF
>.|TRBV5-8|TRBJ1-2
TGTGCCAGCAGCCTCTATGGCTACACCTTC
CASSLYGYTF
>.|TRBV5-1|TRBJ1-4
TGCGCCAGCAGCTCAGGGGTTAGTAGGGCTAATGAAAAACTGTTTTTT
CASSSGVSRANEKLFF
>.|TRBV10-3|TRBJ2-1
TGTGCCACGATTGACAGTAATACCTACAATGAGCAGTTCTTC
CATIDSNTYNEQFF
>TRBD2|TRBV9|TRBJ2-1
TGTGCCAGCAGCGCTAGCGGGGGGGATAACAATGAGCAGTTCTTC
CASSASGGDNNEQFF
>.|TRBV25-1|TRBJ1-3
TGTGCCAGCAGTGACTTGAGAGACAGACAAGTATATTTT
CASSDLRDRQVYF
>.|TRBV6-1|TRBJ2-5
TGTGCCAGCAGTTTCCAGAACCCTCTCCAAGAGACCCAGTACTTC
CASSFQNPLQETQYF
>.|TRBV9|TRBJ1-1
TGTGCCAGCAGCGCCATATTGGGGGCTTCAGCTTTCTTT
CASSAILGASAFF
>.|TRBV2|TRBJ2-5
TGTGCCAGCAGGGGGGGTGGAGAGACCCAGTACTTC
CASRGGGETQYF
>.|TRBV5-4|TRBJ2-3
TGTGCCAGCAGCTCCCCCGGAGATACGCAGTATTTT
CASSSPGDTQYF
>.|TRBV5-1|TRBJ1-5
TGCGCCAGCAGCTCTCACCTAAATCAGCCCCAGCATTTT
CASSSHLNQPQHF
>TRBD1|TRBV19|TRBJ1-5
TGTGCTACCCGGAGTTCAAGGACAGGGGGCGATCAGCCCCAGCATTTT
CATRSSRTGGDQPQHF
>.|TRBV7-2|TRBJ1-1
TGTGCCAGCAGCTTAGATCGAGGGAGAACCGAAGCTTTCTTT
CASSLDRGRTEAFF
>.|TRBV9|TRBJ2-2
TGTGCCAGCAGCGTTGCCGGGACTTCTCCCGGGGAGCTGTTTTTT
CASSVAGTSPGELFF
>TRBD1|TRBV19|TRBJ1-5
TGTGCCAGTACCCCGACAGGGAGTGGCAATCAGCCCCAGCATTTT
CASTPTGSGNQPQHF
>.|TRBV7-2|TRBJ2-7
TGTGCCAGCAGCTTAGGACGGGCAGGGCTCTCCTACGAGCAGTACTTC
CASSLGRAGLSYEQYF
>TRBD1|TRBV27|TRBJ2-5
TGTGCCAGCAGTCGGGGGGACAGGGGGGTGGAGACCCAGTACTTC
CASSRGDRGVETQYF
>TRBD1|TRBV19|TRBJ2-2
TGTGCCAGTAGATCTGGGACAGGGGTGATCGGGGAGCTGTTTTTT
CASRSGTGVIGELFF
>TRBD2|TRBV5-1|TRBJ2-3
TGCGCCAGCAGCCCCGGGACTAGGGGAAGCACAGATACGCAGTATTTT
CASSPGTRGSTDTQYF
>.|TRBV4-2|TRBJ1-2
TGTGCCAGCAGCCCGGACATTCAATCTGGGGGCTACACCTTC
CASSPDIQSGGYTF
>.|TRBV10-3|TRBJ2-1
TGTGCCATCAGTGAGGCAGGGGACTCCTACAATGAGCAGTTCTTC
CAISEAGDSYNEQFF
>.|TRBV5-1|TRBJ1-4
TGCGCCAGCAGCTTATGGGGGGGAGGTGAAAAACTGTTTTTT
CASSLWGGGEKLFF
>.|TRBV9|TRBJ1-1
TGTGCCAGCAGCGTAGACCCTTCGGAGGGAGCTTTCTTT
CASSVDPSEGAFF
>.|TRBV5-1|TRBJ1-2
TGCGCCAGCAGCGAGGGGGCTAACTATGGCTACACCTTC
CASSEGANYGYTF
>.|TRBV19|TRBJ1-4
TGTGCCAGTAGCTTCGCCCGGGGGGAAAAACTGTTTTTT
CASSFARGEKLFF
>.|TRBV6-1|TRBJ1-2
TGTGCCAGCAGTGAAATAGAGGGTTTATACTATGGCTACACCTTC
CASSEIEGLYYGYTF
>TRBD2|TRBV4-2|TRBJ2-1
TGTGCCAGCAGCCCCCTGGCTAGCGGGGGGAGTGAATTCCAGTTCTTC
CASSPLASGGSEFQFF
>TRBD1|TRBV4-1|TRBJ1-2
TGCGCCAGCAGCCAGGGGCCGGACAGGCCGACCTATGGCTACACCTTC
CASSQGPDRPTYGYTF
>TRBD2|TRBV7-9|TRBJ2-5
TGTGCCAGCAGGGTCGGGGGGTCCCAAGAGACCCAGTACTTC
CASRVGGSQETQYF
>.|TRBV4-2|TRBJ1-2
TGTGCCAGCAGCCTACCCCGGGCAGGGGGCTACACCTTC
CASSLPRAGGYTF
>TRBD2|TRBV9|TRBJ2-1
TGTGCCAGCAGCGTAGAAGCGGGGGGGCGGAATGAGCAGTTCTTC
CASSVEAGGRNEQFF
>.|TRBV4-3|TRBJ1-1
TGCGCCAGCAGCATTCGGACAGATAGTTACGAAGCTTTCTTT
CASSIRTDSYEAFF
>.|TRBV7-3|TRBJ2-1
TGTGCCTCGCGGATGGGGGGGGCGGCAGGCAATGAGCAGTTCTTC
CASRMGGAAGNEQFF
>.|TRBV14|TRBJ2-3
TGTGCCAGCAGCCAAGATTGGGCTAATCCAGATACGCAGTATTTT
CASSQDWANPDTQYF
>TRBD1|TRBV5-1|TRBJ2-2
TGCGCCAGCAGCAGGGGACAGGAGTTCACCGGGGAGCTGTTTTTT
CASSRGQEFTGELFF
>TRBD1|TRBV5-1|TRBJ1-3
TGCGCCAGCAAAGAAGGGACAGCATCTGGAAACACCATATATTTT
CASKEGTASGNTIYF
>.|TRBV10-3|TRBJ1-2
TGTGCCATCAGTGAGTTAACTATCCAGGGAATGAATGGCTACACCTTC
CAISELTIQGMNGYTF
>.|TRBV6-4|TRBJ1-2
TGTGCCAGCAGTGCCGGGACAATGGAGGGCTACACCTTC
CASSAGTMEGYTF
>.|TRBV2|TRBJ1-2
TGTGCCAGCACCCGGGAGGCAGCCGTTAACTATGGCTACACCTTC
CASTREAAVNYGYTF
>TRBD1|TRBV7-2|TRBJ1-4
TGTGCCAGCAGCTTAAGGGGGCTAAATGAAAAACTGTTTTTT
CASSLRGLNEKLFF
>TRBD1|TRBV18|TRBJ1-2
TGTGCCAGCTCACTGGGACAGGGAGGTGGCTACACCTTC
CASSLGQGGGYTF
>TRBD2|TRBV7-2|TRBJ2-2
TGTGCCAGCAGCACACGACGGACTAGCAGTTCCGGGGAGCTGTTTTTT
CASSTRRTSSSGELFF
>.|TRBV6-1|TRBJ2-5
TGTGCCAGCAGTGAAGAGACAGCCCAAGAGACCCAGTACTTC
CASSEETAQETQYF
>.|TRBV5-1|TRBJ1-5
TGCGCCAGCAGCGTGACGAGCGGCAATCAGCCCCAGCATTTT
CASSVTSGNQPQHF
>TRBD2|TRBV7-2|TRBJ2-7
TGTGCCAGCAGCTTCGGGCTAGCGGGTGGGAGCGAGCAGTACTTC
CASSFGLAGGSEQYF
>TRBD1|TRBV18|TRBJ1-6
TGTGCCAGCTCACCGACAGGGCTAAATTCACCCCTCCACTTT
CASSPTGLNSPLHF
>TRBD1|TRBV7-9|TRBJ1-4
TGTGCCAGCAGCCCCTGGGACAGGGGTAATGAAAAACTGTTTTTT
CASSPWDRGNEKLFF
>.|TRBV5-1|TRBJ1-2
TGCGCCAGCAGCTCGGACATGTCCTATGGCTACACCTTC
CASSSDMSYGYTF
>TRBD1|TRBV6-1|TRBJ2-7
TGTGCCAGCAGCCCGGGACAGGGGGCGAGGGAGCAGTACTTC
CASSPGQGAREQYF
>TRBD1|TRBV27|TRBJ1-2
TGTGCCAGCGCAGTGGACAGGGTCTATGGCTACACCTTC
CASAVDRVYGYTF